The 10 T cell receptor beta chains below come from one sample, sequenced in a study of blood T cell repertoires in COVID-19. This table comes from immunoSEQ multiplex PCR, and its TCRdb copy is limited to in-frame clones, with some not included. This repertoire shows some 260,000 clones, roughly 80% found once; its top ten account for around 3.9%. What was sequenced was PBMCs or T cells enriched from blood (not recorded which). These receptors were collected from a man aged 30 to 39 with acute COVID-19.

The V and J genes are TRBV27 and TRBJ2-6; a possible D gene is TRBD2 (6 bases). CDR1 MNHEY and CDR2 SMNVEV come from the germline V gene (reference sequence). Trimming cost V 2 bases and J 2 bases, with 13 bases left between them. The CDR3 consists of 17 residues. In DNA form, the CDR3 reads TGTGCCAGCAGTTTAATGGTCTCGGGAGCTGGGGCCAACGTCCTGACTTTC. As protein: CASSLMVSGAGANVLTF.

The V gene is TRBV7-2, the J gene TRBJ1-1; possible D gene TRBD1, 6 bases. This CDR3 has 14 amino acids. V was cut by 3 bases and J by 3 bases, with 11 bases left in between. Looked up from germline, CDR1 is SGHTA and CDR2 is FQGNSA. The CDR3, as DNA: TGTGCCAGCAGCTTGGGCAGGGGTTACACTGAAGCTTTCTTT. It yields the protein CASSLGRGYTEAFF.

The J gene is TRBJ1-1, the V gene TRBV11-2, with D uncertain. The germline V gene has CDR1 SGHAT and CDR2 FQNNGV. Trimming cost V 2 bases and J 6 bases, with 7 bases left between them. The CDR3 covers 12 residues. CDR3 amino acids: CASSLPGAEAFF. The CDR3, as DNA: TGTGCCAGCAGCTTACCCGGGGCTGAAGCTTTCTTT.

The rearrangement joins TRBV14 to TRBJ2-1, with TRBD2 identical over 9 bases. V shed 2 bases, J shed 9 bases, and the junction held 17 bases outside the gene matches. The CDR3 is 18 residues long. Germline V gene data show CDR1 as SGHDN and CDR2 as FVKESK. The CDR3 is CASSQNGGNAGGFSEQFF. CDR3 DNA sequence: TGTGCCAGCAGCCAAAATGGTGGTAACGCGGGAGGGTTTAGTGAGCAGTTCTTC.

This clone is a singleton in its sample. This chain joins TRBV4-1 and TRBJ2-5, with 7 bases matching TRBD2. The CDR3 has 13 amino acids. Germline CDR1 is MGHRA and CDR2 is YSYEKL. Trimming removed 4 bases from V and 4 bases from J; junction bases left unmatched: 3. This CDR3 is CASSPGLRETQYF. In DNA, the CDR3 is TGCGCCAGCAGCCCGGGACTACGAGAGACCCAGTACTTC.

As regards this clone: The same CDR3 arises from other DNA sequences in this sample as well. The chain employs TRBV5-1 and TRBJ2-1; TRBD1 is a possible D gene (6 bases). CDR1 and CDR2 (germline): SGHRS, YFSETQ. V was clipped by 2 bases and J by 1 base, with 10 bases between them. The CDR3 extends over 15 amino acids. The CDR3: CASSFPRGSYNEQFF. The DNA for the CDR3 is TGCGCCAGCAGCTTCCCCAGGGGATCCTACAATGAGCAGTTCTTC.

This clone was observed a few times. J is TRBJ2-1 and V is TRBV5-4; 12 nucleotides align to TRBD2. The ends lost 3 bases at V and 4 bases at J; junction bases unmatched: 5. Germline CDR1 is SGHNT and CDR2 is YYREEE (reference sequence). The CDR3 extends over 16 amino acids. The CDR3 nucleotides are TGTGCCAGCAGCTATGCGACTAGCGGGAGATACAATGAGCAGTTCTTC. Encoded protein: CASSYATSGRYNEQFF.

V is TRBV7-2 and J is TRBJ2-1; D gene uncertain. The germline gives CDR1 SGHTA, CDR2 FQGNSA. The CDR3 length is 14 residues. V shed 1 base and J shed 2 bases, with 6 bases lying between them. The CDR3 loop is CASSLGEPYNEQFF. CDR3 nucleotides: TGTGCCAGCAGCTTAGGCGAACCCTACAATGAGCAGTTCTTC.

The CDR3 is CASSQSLYSNQPQHF. The CDR3 nucleotides read TGTGCCAGCAGCCAGTCACTATATAGCAATCAGCCCCAGCATTTT. The chain uses TRBV3-1 (or the pseudogene TRBV3-2) and TRBJ1-5; no reliable D call. CDR3 length equals 15 residues. CDR1 and CDR2 from the germline V gene are LGHDT and YNNKEL (reference sequence). V was trimmed by 3 bases and J by 0 bases, leaving 9 bases between them.

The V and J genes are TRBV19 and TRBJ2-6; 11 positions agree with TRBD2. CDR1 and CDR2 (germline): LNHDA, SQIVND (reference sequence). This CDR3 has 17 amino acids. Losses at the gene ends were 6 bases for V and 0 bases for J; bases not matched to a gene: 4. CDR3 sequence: CASRVAGGSSGANVLTF. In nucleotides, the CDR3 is TGTGCCAGTAGGGTAGCGGGAGGGAGCTCTGGGGCCAACGTCCTGACTTTC.